Listed below are T cell receptor beta chains from one sample, sequenced in a study of CD4 T cells in relation to SARS-CoV-2 and coronaviruses. Some clones are missing from TCRdb's copy, which holds only in-frame ones; the method was immunoSEQ multiplex PCR. The table lists some 29,000 clones, 76% of them singletons. Their specific antigens are unknown. The sample comprised CD4+ T cells from PBMCs, cultured in vitro. The receptor source for this set is a human donor in good health. The CDR3 runs from the conserved cysteine through the conserved F or W. The D gene is left open where the match is weak. Some rows have no size entry. The others give once, few or many, or a class for an expanded clone.

CDR3nt | CDR3aa | d_gene | j_gene | v_gene | abundance
TGTGCCAGCAGCCAGCGACAGGGGGTCTACAATGAGCAGTTCTTC | CASSQRQGVYNEQFF | TRBD1 | TRBJ2-1 | TRBV14 | few
TGCAGCGTTGAGGGTGGGGGGACTAGCGGGAGAATGGAGTCCTACAATGAGCAGTTCTTC | CSVEGGGTSGRMESYNEQFF | TRBD2 | TRBJ2-1 | TRBV29-1 | NA
TGTGCCAGCAGCCCTCAGAGGGGTGAGCAGTTCTTC | CASSPQRGEQFF | NA | TRBJ2-1 | TRBV7-2 | once
TGCGCCAGCAGTCAAACCCCGGTACCGGGACCCTACAATGAGCAGTTCTTC | CASSQTPVPGPYNEQFF | NA | TRBJ2-1 | TRBV23-1 | NA
TGTGCCAGTCGACGGGGGGACGGACAAGAGACCCAGTACTTC | CASRRGDGQETQYF | TRBD2 | TRBJ2-5 | TRBV19 | NA
TGTGCCAGCTCCGCAGACCAGTGGGCTTTCACAGATACGCAGTATTTT | CASSADQWAFTDTQYF | NA | TRBJ2-3 | TRBV18 | NA
TGTGCCAGCAAGTTAATTGGGGGTAGTAAGGGCTACACCTTC | CASKLIGGSKGYTF | NA | TRBJ1-2 | TRBV2 | few
TGTGCCAGTAGTATTCAAGGGGGCGACTTCGGGGGACGCTACACCTTC | CASSIQGGDFGGRYTF | TRBD1 | TRBJ1-2 | TRBV19 | NA
TGTGCCAGCACCTCGAGCGGGAAGGACACCGGGGAGCTGTTTTTT | CASTSSGKDTGELFF | TRBD2 | TRBJ2-2 | TRBV4-2 | NA
TGTGCCAGTACCCCCCGTGGACTAGCTGGCACAGATACGCAGTATTTT | CASTPRGLAGTDTQYF | TRBD2 | TRBJ2-3 | TRBV11-2 | few
TGTGCCAGCAGCTTCCTGACAGGGTTAGCTTTCTTT | CASSFLTGLAFF | TRBD1 | TRBJ1-1 | TRBV11-2 | NA
TGTGCCAGCAGTCTAATCCCGGGACAGGGAAAAGAGACCCAGTACTTC | CASSLIPGQGKETQYF | TRBD1 | TRBJ2-5 | TRBV25-1 | NA
TGTGCCAGCAGTGAAGCGCTTCTGGAGGGGACTGAAGCTTTCTTT | CASSEALLEGTEAFF | NA | TRBJ1-1 | TRBV2 | NA
TGTGCCAGCAGTGCCAACATAGAAGCTTTCTTT | CASSANIEAFF | NA | TRBJ1-1 | TRBV28 | NA
TGTGCCAGCAGCCAAGGGGACCGATACTACGAGCAGTACTTC | CASSQGDRYYEQYF | NA | TRBJ2-7 | TRBV3-1/TRBV3-2 | few
TGCGCCAGCAGCCAAGTGGGCCGGGGCCGTGGCTACGAGCAGTACTTC | CASSQVGRGRGYEQYF | NA | TRBJ2-7 | TRBV4-1 | NA
TGTGCCAGCAGCCCCGGGTGGGGGGAGGCAGATACGCAGTATTTT | CASSPGWGEADTQYF | NA | TRBJ2-3 | TRBV5-6 | NA
TGTGCCAGCAGCGTAGCTAGCAAGAGCTTCAATGAGCAGTTCTTC | CASSVASKSFNEQFF | NA | TRBJ2-1 | TRBV9 | few
TGTGCCAGTAACTGGGGACAGAACTATGGCTACACCTTC | CASNWGQNYGYTF | TRBD1 | TRBJ1-2 | TRBV19 | NA
TGTGCCAGCAGCCGACGGACAGTGGGGACTAATGAAAAACTGTTTTTT | CASSRRTVGTNEKLFF | NA | TRBJ1-4 | TRBV7-9 | few
TGTGCCAGCAGCCTAGCCCGGGGCACCGGGGAGCTGTTTTTT | CASSLARGTGELFF | NA | TRBJ2-2 | TRBV9 | NA
TGTGCCAGCAGCGGGGGGCCTACGGCCTACGAGCAGTACTTC | CASSGGPTAYEQYF | NA | TRBJ2-7 | TRBV9 | NA
TGTGCCAGTAGTACCAGCGGGAGGGCCGGGGAGCTGTTTTTT | CASSTSGRAGELFF | TRBD2 | TRBJ2-2 | TRBV19 | NA
TGTGCCTCCACGAGCTCCTACAATGAGCAGTTCTTC | CASTSSYNEQFF | NA | TRBJ2-1 | TRBV10-3 | NA
TGTGCCAGCCGTAGGGAAGCGGGAGTTGTCGAGCAGTACTTC | CASRREAGVVEQYF | TRBD2 | TRBJ2-7 | TRBV2 | once
TGTGCCAGTAGTATAGCAGGGGGCAATCAGCCCCAGCATTTT | CASSIAGGNQPQHF | NA | TRBJ1-5 | TRBV19 | NA
TGCAGTGCCGGATGGGCGCGGGGCTACACCTTC | CSAGWARGYTF | NA | TRBJ1-2 | TRBV20-1 | NA
TGTGCCACCCCGGACGGATTCTCCTACGAGCAGTACTTC | CATPDGFSYEQYF | NA | TRBJ2-7 | TRBV24-1 | once
TGTGCCAGCAGTCCATCGGGACAGGGGTACTATGGCTACACCTTC | CASSPSGQGYYGYTF | TRBD1 | TRBJ1-2 | TRBV28 | NA
TGTGCCAGCAGTAAGGACAGAGGGACTGAAGCTTTCTTT | CASSKDRGTEAFF | NA | TRBJ1-1 | TRBV6-5 | NA